The 2 T cell receptor beta chains below come from one sample, sequenced in a study of T cell responses to AZD1222 COVID-19 vaccine. Assay used: immunoSEQ multiplex PCR; TCRdb lists only in-frame clones, some missing. The data show about 130,000 clones, with roughly 93% seen just once and approximately 3.1% held by the top ten. Specimen: peripheral blood, collected on day 0 of AZD1222 vaccination. The receptors come from an adult in good health.

This clone was seen a single time. V gene TRBV27 combines with J gene TRBJ2-7; TRBD2 might be the D (5 bases). CDR1 and CDR2 (germline): MNHEY, SMNVEV (reference sequence). The CDR3 covers 13 residues. The germline V and J ends were trimmed by 0 bases and 7 bases, with 10 bases remaining between them. The CDR3 bases are TGTGCCAGCAGTTTATCTGGAGGTATTGAGCAGTACTTC. Its protein product is CASSLSGGIEQYF.

This chain uses TRBV4-1 with TRBJ2-7; 11 bases match TRBD1. The V gene end was trimmed by 2 bases and the J gene end by 5 bases; junction bases not matched to a gene: 5. The CDR3 runs to 15 residues. CDR1 MGHRA and CDR2 YSYEKL come from the germline V gene. The CDR3 DNA reads as TGCGCCAGCAGCCAACCGGGACAGGGGGGCGACGAGCAGTACTTC. This sequence encodes CASSQPGQGGDEQYF.